The source of this TCR beta chain is a study of shared clonotypes between healthy human individuals. Study as a whole: Used for every donor were three CD4 naive, three CD4 memory, two CD8 naive and one CD8 memory plate. Broader study findings: At large depth, rarefaction still showed sorted-subset sequencing to be incomplete.

The split of CD4+ cells yielded CD45RA+ naive and CD45RA-negative memory subsets. Germline CDR1 reads SGHRS; CDR2 reads YFSETQ. J was trimmed by 9 bases and V by 3 bases; bases with no gene match: 8. The CDR3 loop spans 14 amino acids. Sequencing used immunoSEQ multiplex PCR; TCRdb keeps in-frame clones, though not all of them. The sample yields more than 2 million clones, 85% to 95% seen once. As for this clone: The antigen is unknown.

This sequence originates from a man aged 18-30 years in good health. This chain connects TRBV5-1 to TRBJ2-1, with 8 bases fitting TRBD1. The sequenced sample was naive CD4+ T cells sorted from blood. Stated subset: CD45RA+ positively selected. CDR3 in DNA: TGCGCCAGCAGCTATGGACAGGGAGATACTGAGCAGTTCTTC. Translated: CASSYGQGDTEQFF.